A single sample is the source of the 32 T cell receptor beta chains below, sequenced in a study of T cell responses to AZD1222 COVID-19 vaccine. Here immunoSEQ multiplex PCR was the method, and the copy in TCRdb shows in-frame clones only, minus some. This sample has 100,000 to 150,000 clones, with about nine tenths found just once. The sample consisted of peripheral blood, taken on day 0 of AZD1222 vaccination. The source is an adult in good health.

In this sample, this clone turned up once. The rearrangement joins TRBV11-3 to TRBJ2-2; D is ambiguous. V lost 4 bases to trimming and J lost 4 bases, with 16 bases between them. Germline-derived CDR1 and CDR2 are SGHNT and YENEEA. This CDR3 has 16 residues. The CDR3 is CASSSSPSSVTGELFF. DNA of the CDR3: TGTGCCAGCAGCTCAAGCCCCTCGTCAGTCACCGGGGAGCTGTTTTTT.

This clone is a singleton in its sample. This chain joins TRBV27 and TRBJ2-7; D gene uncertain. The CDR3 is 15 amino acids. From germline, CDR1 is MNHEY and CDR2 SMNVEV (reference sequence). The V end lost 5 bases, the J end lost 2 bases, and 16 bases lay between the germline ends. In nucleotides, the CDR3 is TGTGCCAGCAGTCTTTTAGGACCGGGCCCCTACGAGCAGTACTTC. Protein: CASSLLGPGPYEQYF.

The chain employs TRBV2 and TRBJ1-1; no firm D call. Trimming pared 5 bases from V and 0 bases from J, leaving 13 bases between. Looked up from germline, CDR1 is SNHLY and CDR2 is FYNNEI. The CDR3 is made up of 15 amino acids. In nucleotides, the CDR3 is TGTGCCAGCAGTAGCGCAGGACGAATGAACACTGAAGCTTTCTTT. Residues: CASSSAGRMNTEAFF.

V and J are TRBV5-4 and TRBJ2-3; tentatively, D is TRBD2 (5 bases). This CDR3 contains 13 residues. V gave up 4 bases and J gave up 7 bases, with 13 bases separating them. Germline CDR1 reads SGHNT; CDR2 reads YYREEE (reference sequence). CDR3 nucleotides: TGTGCCAGCAGCCCTGCGAGGGCGAATACGCAGTATTTT. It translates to CASSPARANTQYF.

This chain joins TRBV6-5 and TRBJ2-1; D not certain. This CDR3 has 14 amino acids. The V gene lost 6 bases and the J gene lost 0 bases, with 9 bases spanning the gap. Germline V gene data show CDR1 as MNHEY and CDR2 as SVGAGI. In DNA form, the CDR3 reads TGTGCCAGCAGCCGTAGTGACTCCTACAATGAGCAGTTCTTC. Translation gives CASSRSDSYNEQFF.

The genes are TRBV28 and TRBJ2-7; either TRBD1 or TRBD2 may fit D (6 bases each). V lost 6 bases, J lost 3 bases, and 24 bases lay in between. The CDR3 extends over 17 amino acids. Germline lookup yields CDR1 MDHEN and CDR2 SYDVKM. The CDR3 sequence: CASSSPRGLPPSYEQYF. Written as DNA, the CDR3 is TGTGCCAGCAGCTCCCCCCGGGGGCTCCCCCCCAGCTACGAGCAGTACTTC.

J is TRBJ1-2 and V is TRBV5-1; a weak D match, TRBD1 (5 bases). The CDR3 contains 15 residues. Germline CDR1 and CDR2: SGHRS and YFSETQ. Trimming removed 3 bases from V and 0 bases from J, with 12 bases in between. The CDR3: CASSSGGRANYGYTF. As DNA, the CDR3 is TGCGCCAGCAGCTCCGGGGGGAGAGCTAACTATGGCTACACCTTC.

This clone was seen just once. The CDR3 region is CASSSTLDTIYF. For the CDR3, the DNA is TGCGCCAGCAGCTCCACTCTGGACACCATATATTTT. The rearrangement uses TRBV5-1 and TRBJ1-3; D unresolved. Trimming cost V 3 bases and J 8 bases, with 9 bases left between them. The CDR3 has 12 amino acids. Germline V gene data show CDR1 as SGHRS and CDR2 as YFSETQ.

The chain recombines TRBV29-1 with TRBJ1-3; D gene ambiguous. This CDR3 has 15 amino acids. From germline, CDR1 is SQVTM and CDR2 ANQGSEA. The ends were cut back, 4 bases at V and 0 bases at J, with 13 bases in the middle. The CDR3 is CSVVTIRSSGNTIYF. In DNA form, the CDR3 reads TGCAGCGTTGTTACTATAAGGAGCTCTGGAAACACCATATATTTT. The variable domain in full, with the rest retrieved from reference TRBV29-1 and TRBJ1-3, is SAVISQKPSRDICQRGTSLTIQCQVDSQVTMMFWYRQQPGQSLTLIATANQGSEATYESGFVIDKFPISRPNLTFSTLTVSNMSPEDSSIYLCSVVTIRSSGNTIYFGEGSWLTVV.

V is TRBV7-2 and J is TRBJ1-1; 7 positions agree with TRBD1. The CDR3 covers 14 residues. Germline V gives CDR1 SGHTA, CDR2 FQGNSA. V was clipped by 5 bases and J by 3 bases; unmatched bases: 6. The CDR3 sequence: CASSHRGLDTEAFF. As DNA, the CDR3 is TGTGCCAGCAGCCACAGGGGCCTGGACACTGAAGCTTTCTTT.

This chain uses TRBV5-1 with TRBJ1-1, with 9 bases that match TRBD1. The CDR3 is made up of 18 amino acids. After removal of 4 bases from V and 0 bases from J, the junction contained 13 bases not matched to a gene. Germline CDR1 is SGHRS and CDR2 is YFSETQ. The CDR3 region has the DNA TGCGCCAGCAGCCCGGCGGGACAGGGCAGACTTTTGAACACTGAAGCTTTCTTT. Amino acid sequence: CASSPAGQGRLLNTEAFF.

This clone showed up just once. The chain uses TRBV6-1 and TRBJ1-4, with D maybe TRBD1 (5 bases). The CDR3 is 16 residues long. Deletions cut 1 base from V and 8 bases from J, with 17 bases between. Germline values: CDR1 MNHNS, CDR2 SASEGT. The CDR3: CASSEGKGQGREKLFF. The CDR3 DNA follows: TGTGCCAGCAGTGAAGGGAAAGGGCAGGGAAGGGAAAAACTGTTTTTT.

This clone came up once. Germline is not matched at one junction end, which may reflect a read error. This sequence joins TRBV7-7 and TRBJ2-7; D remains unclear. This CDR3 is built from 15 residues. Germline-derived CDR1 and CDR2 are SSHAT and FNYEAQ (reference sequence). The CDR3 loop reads CASSFGPGPRYEQYF. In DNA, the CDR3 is TGTGCTAGCAGCTTCGGACCGGGCCCAAGGTACGAGCAGTACTTC.

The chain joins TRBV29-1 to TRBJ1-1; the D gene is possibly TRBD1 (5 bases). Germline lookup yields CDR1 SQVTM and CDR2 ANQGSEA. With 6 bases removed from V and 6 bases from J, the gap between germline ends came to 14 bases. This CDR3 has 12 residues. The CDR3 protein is CSVGGGLAEAFF. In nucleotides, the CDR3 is TGCAGCGTGGGTGGGGGTTTGGCTGAAGCTTTCTTT.

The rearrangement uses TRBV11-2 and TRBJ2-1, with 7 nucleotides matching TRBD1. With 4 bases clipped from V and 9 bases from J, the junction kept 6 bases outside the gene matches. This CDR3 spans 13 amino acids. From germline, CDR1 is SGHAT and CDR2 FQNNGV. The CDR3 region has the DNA TGTGCCAGCAGCTCAGACAGGGAAGGTGAGCAGTTCTTC. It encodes CASSSDREGEQFF.

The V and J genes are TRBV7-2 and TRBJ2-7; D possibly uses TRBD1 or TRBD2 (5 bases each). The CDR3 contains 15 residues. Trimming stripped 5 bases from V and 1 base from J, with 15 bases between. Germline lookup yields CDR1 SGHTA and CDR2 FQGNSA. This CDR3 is CASSEYGTSSYEQYF. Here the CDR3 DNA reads TGTGCCAGCAGCGAGTACGGGACGTCATCCTACGAGCAGTACTTC. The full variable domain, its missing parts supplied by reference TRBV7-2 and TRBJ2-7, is GAGVSQSPSNKVTEKGKDVELRCDPISGHTALYWYRQSLGQGLEFLIYFQGNSAPDKSGLPSDRFSAERTGGSVSTLTIQRTQQEDSAVYLCASSEYGTSSYEQYFGPGTRLTVT.

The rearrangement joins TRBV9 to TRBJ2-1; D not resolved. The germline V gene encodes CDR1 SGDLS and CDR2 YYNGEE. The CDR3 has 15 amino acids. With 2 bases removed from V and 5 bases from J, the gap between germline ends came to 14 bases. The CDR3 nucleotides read TGTGCCAGCAGCGTGAGTCCCCAGCCCCACAATGAGCAGTTCTTC. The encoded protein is CASSVSPQPHNEQFF.

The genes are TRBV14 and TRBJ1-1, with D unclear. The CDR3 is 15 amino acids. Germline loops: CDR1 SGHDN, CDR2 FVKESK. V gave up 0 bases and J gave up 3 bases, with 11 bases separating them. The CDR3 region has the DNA TGTGCCAGCAGCCAAGAGGAGGAAGGAGACACTGAAGCTTTCTTT. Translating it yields CASSQEEEGDTEAFF.

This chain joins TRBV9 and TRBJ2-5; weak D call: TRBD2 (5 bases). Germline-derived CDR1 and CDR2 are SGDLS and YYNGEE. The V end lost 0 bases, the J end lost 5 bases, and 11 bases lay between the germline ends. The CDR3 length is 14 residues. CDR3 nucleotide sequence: TGTGCCAGCAGCGTAGCGGGGTACCTGGAGACCCAGTACTTC. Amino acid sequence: CASSVAGYLETQYF.

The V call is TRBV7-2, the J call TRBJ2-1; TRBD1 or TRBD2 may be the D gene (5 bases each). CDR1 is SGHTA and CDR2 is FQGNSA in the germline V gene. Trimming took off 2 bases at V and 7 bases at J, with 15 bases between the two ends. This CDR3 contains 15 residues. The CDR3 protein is CASSLSLAGRNEQFF. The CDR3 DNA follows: TGTGCCAGCAGCTTATCCCTAGCAGGGAGAAATGAGCAGTTCTTC. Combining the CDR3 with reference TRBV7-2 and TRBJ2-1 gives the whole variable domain GAGVSQSPSNKVTEKGKDVELRCDPISGHTALYWYRQSLGQGLEFLIYFQGNSAPDKSGLPSDRFSAERTGGSVSTLTIQRTQQEDSAVYLCASSLSLAGRNEQFFGPGTRLTVL.

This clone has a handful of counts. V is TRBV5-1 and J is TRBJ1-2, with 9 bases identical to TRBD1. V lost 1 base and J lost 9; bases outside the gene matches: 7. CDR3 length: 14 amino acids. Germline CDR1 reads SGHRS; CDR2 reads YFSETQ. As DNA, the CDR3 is TGCGCCAGCAGCTTGTTACCGGGACAGGGTAGCTACACCTTC. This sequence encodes CASSLLPGQGSYTF.

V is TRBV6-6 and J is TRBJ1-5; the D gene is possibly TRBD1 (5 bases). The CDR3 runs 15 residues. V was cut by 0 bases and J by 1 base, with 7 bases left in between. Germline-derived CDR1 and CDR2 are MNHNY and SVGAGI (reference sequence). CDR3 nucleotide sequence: TGTGCCAGCAGTTACTCCGGGGGAAGCAATCAGCCCCAGCATTTT. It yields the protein CASSYSGGSNQPQHF.

This chain's CDR3 is CASSLTDNYGYTF. In DNA form, the CDR3 reads TGTGCCAGCAGCTTGACAGATAACTATGGCTACACCTTC. The chain couples TRBV11-2 to TRBJ1-2, with D perhaps matching TRBD1 (5 bases). Trimming pared 3 bases from V and 1 base from J, leaving 6 bases between. Germline loops: CDR1 SGHAT, CDR2 FQNNGV. CDR3 length equals 13 residues. Drawing the rest from reference TRBV11-2 and TRBJ1-2, the complete variable domain is EAGVAQSPRYKIIEKRQSVAFWCNPISGHATLYWYQQILGQGPKLLIQFQNNGVVDDSQLPKDRFSAERLKGVDSTLKIQPAKLEDSAVYLCASSLTDNYGYTFGSGTRLTVV.

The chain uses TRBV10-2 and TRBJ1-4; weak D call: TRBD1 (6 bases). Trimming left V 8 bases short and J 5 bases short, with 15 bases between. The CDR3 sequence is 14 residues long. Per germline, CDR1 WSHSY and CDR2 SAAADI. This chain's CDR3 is CASRETGFNEKLFF. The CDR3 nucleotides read TGCGCCAGCCGCGAAACAGGGTTCAATGAAAAACTGTTTTTT.

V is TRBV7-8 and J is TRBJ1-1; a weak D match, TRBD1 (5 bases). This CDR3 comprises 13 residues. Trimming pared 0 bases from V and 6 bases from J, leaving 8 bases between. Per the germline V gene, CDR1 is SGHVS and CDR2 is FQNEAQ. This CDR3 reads CASSLARDAEAFF. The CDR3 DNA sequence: TGTGCCAGCAGCTTAGCCAGGGACGCTGAAGCTTTCTTT.

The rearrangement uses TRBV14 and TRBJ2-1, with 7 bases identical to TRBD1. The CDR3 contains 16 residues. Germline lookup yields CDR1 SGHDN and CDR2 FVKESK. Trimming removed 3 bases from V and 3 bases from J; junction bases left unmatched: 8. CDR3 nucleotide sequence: TGTGCCAGCAGCCAGGGTCGGACAGGATACTACAATGAGCAGTTCTTC. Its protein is CASSQGRTGYYNEQFF.

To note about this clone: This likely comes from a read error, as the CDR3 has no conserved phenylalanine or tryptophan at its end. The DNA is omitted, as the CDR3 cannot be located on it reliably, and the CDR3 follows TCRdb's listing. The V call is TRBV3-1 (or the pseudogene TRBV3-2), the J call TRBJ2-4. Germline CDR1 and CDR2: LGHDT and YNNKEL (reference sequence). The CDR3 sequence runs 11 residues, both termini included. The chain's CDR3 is CASSQEGEGVT.

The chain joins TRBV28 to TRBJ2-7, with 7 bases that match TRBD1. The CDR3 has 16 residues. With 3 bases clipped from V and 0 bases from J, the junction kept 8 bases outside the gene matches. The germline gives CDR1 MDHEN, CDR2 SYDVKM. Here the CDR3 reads CASSFPTGKGSYEQYF. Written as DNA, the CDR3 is TGTGCCAGCAGTTTCCCGACAGGGAAGGGCTCCTACGAGCAGTACTTC.

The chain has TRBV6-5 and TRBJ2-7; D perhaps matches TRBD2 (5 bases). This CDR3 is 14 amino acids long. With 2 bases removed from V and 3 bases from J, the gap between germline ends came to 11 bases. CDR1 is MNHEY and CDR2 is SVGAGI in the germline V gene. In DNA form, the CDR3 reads TGTGCCAGCAGTTACGGGAGACTACTCTACGAGCAGTACTTC. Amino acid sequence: CASSYGRLLYEQYF.

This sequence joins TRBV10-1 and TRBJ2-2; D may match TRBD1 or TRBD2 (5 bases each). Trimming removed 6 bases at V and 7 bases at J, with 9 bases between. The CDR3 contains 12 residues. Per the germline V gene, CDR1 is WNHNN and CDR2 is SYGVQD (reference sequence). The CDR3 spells CASSSGGGELFF. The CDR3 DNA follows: TGCGCCAGCAGCTCTGGGGGCGGGGAGCTGTTTTTT.

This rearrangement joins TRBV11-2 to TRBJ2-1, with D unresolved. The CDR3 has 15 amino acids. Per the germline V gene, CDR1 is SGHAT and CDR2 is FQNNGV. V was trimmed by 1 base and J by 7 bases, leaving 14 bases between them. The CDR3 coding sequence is TGTGCCAGCAGCTTAGGGACCAAGGTGCAGAATGAGCAGTTCTTC. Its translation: CASSLGTKVQNEQFF. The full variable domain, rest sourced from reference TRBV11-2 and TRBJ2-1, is EAGVAQSPRYKIIEKRQSVAFWCNPISGHATLYWYQQILGQGPKLLIQFQNNGVVDDSQLPKDRFSAERLKGVDSTLKIQPAKLEDSAVYLCASSLGTKVQNEQFFGPGTRLTVL.

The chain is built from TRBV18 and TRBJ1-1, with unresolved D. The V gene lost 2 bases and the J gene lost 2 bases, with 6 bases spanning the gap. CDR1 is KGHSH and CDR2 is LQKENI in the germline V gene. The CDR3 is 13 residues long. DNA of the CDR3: TGTGCCAGCTCACCAGAGATCAACACTGAAGCTTTCTTT. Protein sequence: CASSPEINTEAFF.